The present T cell receptor (beta chain) was sequenced within a study of siplizumab effects on memory and regulatory T cells. As to this clone: No antigen is known for it.

The V and J ends lost 3 bases and 0 bases respectively, with 6 bases between them. The germline V gene encodes CDR1 GTSNPN and CDR2 SVGIG (reference sequence). The CDR3 has 12 amino acids. General study results and limits: There was no confirmation of the suppressive function of proliferating Tregs from siplizumab cultures. The diversity of naive T cells seemed greater than that of memory cells, and their alloresponse contribution seemed major. A naive or memory phenotype could not be assigned to roughly 80-96% of the proliferating CD4+ or CD8+ clones. Sequences that were alloreactive and traceable to unstimulated CD4+ memory cells were significantly reduced by siplizumab.

Sequencing used immunoSEQ multiplex PCR; TCRdb keeps in-frame clones, though not all of them. Of around 110,000 clones listed, around 94% are singletons. The sequencing input was non-Treg CD4+ T cells sorted from blood. This rearrangement joins TRBV30 to TRBJ2-7; D is unclear. The sequence came from a human donor in good health. The CDR3 is CAWRAVSYEQYF. The DNA of the CDR3 is TGTGCCTGGAGGGCCGTCTCCTACGAGCAGTACTTC.